Listed here are 30 T cell receptor beta chains from one sample, sequenced in a study of cytomegalovirus exposure and HLA in healthy donors. This PCR relied on a set of 60 Vbeta primers and 13 Jbeta primers. Assay used: immunoSEQ multiplex PCR; TCRdb lists only in-frame clones, some missing. In the table there are approximately 200,000 clones, under 80% of which are singletons. The source material was PBMCs. The receptor set was obtained from a girl aged 2-9 years in good health and CMV-seronegative.

V is TRBV5-4 and J is TRBJ1-1; D uncertain. The CDR3 contains 13 residues. The V end lost 2 bases, the J end lost 1 base, and 6 bases lay between the germline ends. Germline V gene lookup returns CDR1 SGHNT and CDR2 YYREEE (reference sequence). The CDR3 bases are TGTGCCAGCAGCTTCACAACGAACACTGAAGCTTTCTTT. As protein: CASSFTTNTEAFF.

V gene TRBV6-5 combines with J gene TRBJ2-7, with unresolved D. CDR1 is MNHEY, CDR2 SVGAGI, per germline. The CDR3 has 14 amino acids. V lost 6 bases and J lost 5, with 17 bases in between. The CDR3 bases are TGTGCCAGCAGCTTTGAGTCTACCCCCCACGAGCAGTACTTC. Translated, it gives CASSFESTPHEQYF.

This chain connects TRBV6-1 to TRBJ1-6; D remains unclear. The germline gives CDR1 MNHNS, CDR2 SASEGT. Deletions cut 5 bases from V and 12 bases from J, with 17 bases between. CDR3 size: 14 residues. The CDR3 coding sequence is TGTGCCAGCAGTAATCAGGACGGGGTAAGACCCCTCCACTTT. This codes for CASSNQDGVRPLHF.

This clone was detected a few times. J is TRBJ1-5 and V is TRBV6-1; D call uncertain. CDR1 is MNHNS, CDR2 SASEGT, per germline. This CDR3 contains 14 residues. V was cut by 4 bases and J by 0 bases, with 7 bases left in between. Here the CDR3 reads CASSVVYSNQPQHF. The CDR3 DNA reads TGTGCCAGCAGTGTCGTATATAGCAATCAGCCCCAGCATTTT.

The chain uses TRBV19 and TRBJ2-3, with D perhaps matching TRBD2 (6 bases). Trimming shortened V by 5 bases and J by 0 bases, and 12 bases separated the two germline ends. This CDR3 contains 15 residues. Germline V CDR1 and CDR2: LNHDA, SQIVND (reference sequence). In DNA, the CDR3 is TGTGCCAGTAGTCCAGCCGGGACTAGCACAGATACGCAGTATTTT. It translates to CASSPAGTSTDTQYF.

The chain recombines TRBV11-2 with TRBJ2-5; TRBD2 might be the D (6 bases). The CDR3 covers 13 residues. Between the trimmed V and J ends, which lost 5 bases and 3 bases, there was a span of 10 bases. The V gene's germline CDR1 is SGHAT and CDR2 FQNNGV. The CDR3 DNA reads as TGTGCCAGCAGCAATCGCGGGGAAGAGACCCAGTACTTC. Amino acids: CASSNRGEETQYF.

The J gene is TRBJ2-7, the V gene TRBV7-8, with a weak D call TRBD1 (6 bases). The germline V gene encodes CDR1 SGHVS and CDR2 FQNEAQ. This CDR3 is 13 amino acids long. Trimming left V 6 bases short and J 2 bases short, with 11 bases between. For the CDR3, the DNA is TGTGCCAGCAGTCACAGGGTCGCCTACGAGCAGTACTTC. Amino acids: CASSHRVAYEQYF.

A remark on this clone: At one end, the junction sequence differs from germline, possibly due to a read error. The chain recombines TRBV2 with TRBJ2-1; TRBD1 might be the D (5 bases). The CDR3 length is 12 residues. CDR1 is SNHLY and CDR2 is FYNNEI in the germline V gene. CDR3 protein: CASSVRAIEQFF. As DNA, the CDR3 is TGTGCCAGTAGTGTCAGGGCGATTGAGCAGTTCTTC. The whole variable domain, filled in from reference TRBV2 and TRBJ2-1, reads EPEVTQTPSHQVTQMGQEVILRCVPISNHLYFYWYRQILGQKVEFLVSFYNNEISEKSEIFDDQFSVERPDGSNFTLKIRSTKLEDSAMYFCASSVRAIEQFFGPGTRLTVL.

The V gene is TRBV25-1, the J gene TRBJ2-7; D is perhaps TRBD2 (5 bases). Germline-derived CDR1 and CDR2 are MGHDK and SYGVNS. This CDR3 spans 13 amino acids. Trimming left V 2 bases short and J 3 bases short, with 8 bases between. CDR3 sequence: CASSESRGYEQYF. CDR3 nucleotides: TGTGCCAGCAGTGAAAGTCGGGGCTACGAGCAGTACTTC.

The V and J genes are TRBV12-5 and TRBJ2-7, with 9 bases that match TRBD1. Germline CDR1 and CDR2: LGHNT and FRNRAP. Trimming took 1 base from V and 2 from J; bases not matched to a gene: 3. The CDR3 runs 15 residues. The DNA of the CDR3 is TGTGCTAGTGGTTTGGGGGACAGGGTCCCCTACGAGCAGTACTTC. This gives the protein CASGLGDRVPYEQYF.

The genes are TRBV10-2 and TRBJ1-2; D gene uncertain. The CDR3 extends over 16 amino acids. CDR1 and CDR2 (germline): WSHSY, SAAADI. Trimming cost V 1 base and J 4 bases, with 16 bases left between them. CDR3 nucleotide sequence: TGCGCCAGCAGTGAGTTCAGTGAACAGATCCTCTATGGCTACACCTTC. Translated: CASSEFSEQILYGYTF.

The chain couples TRBV7-9 to TRBJ1-4, with 7 nucleotides matching TRBD1. Germline CDR1 is SEHNR and CDR2 is FQNEAQ (reference sequence). The CDR3 spans 16 residues. Trimming cost V 9 bases and J 5 bases; bases outside gene matches: 15. The CDR3, as DNA: TGTGCCAGTCGACCTGTAGGGGGCTCCCTGAATGAAAAACTGTTTTTT. This gives the protein CASRPVGGSLNEKLFF. The full variable domain, with the rest looked up from reference TRBV7-9 and TRBJ1-4, is DTGVSQNPRHKITKRGQNVTFRCDPISEHNRLYWYRQTLGQGPEFLTYFQNEAQLEKSRLLSDRFSAERPKGSFSTLEIQRTEQGDSAMYLCASRPVGGSLNEKLFFGSGTQLSVL.

CDR3 protein: CASSGQPGDEQYF. CDR3 nucleotide sequence: TGCGCCAGCAGTGGGCAGCCCGGGGACGAGCAGTACTTC. The chain uses TRBV5-1 and TRBJ2-7; tentatively, D is TRBD2 (5 bases). Germline V gene lookup returns CDR1 SGHRS and CDR2 YFSETQ. V lost 5 bases to trimming and J lost 5 bases, with 14 bases between them. The CDR3 covers 13 residues.

A word on this clone: It is unclear where the CDR3 begins or ends on the DNA, so no DNA is shown, and the CDR3 is as TCRdb lists it. The chain employs TRBV7-9 and TRBJ2-2; TRBD2, the table's D call, lacks a check against the DNA. Germline CDR1 is SEHNR and CDR2 is FQNEAQ (reference sequence). The CDR3 numbers 18 amino acids, ends counted. Here the CDR3 reads CASSLDILAERTPGSCFF.

This chain links TRBV10-3 with TRBJ1-2; 8 positions agree with TRBD1. Germline V gene data show CDR1 as ENHRY and CDR2 as SYGVKD. The V and J ends lost 3 bases and 6 bases, in that order; junction bases with no gene match: 6. The CDR3 is 14 residues long. The CDR3 DNA reads as TGTGCCATCAGTGACCTTGGACAGGGCGATGGCTACACCTTC. Amino acid sequence: CAISDLGQGDGYTF.

The chain has TRBV4-2 and TRBJ2-1, with TRBD1 matching over 7 bases. The CDR3 totals 16 residues. From germline, CDR1 is LGHNA and CDR2 YNFKEQ. The V segment lost 2 bases and the J segment 4 bases; nucleotides outside the gene matches: 8. The CDR3 sequence: CASSQRTTGMYNEQFF. The CDR3 coding sequence is TGTGCCAGCAGCCAACGCACGACAGGGATGTACAATGAGCAGTTCTTC.

This clone was detected only a few times. The rearrangement joins TRBV5-1 to TRBJ2-3; 8 bases fit TRBD2. The CDR3 covers 16 residues. Unmatched junction bases numbered 7, after V lost 3 bases and J lost 1 base. Germline CDR1 and CDR2: SGHRS and YFSETQ. CDR3 nucleotides: TGCGCCAGCAGCTCGAGATTTAGCGGGGGCACAGATACGCAGTATTTT. Translating gives CASSSRFSGGTDTQYF.

This clone was counted a few times. A junction end diverges from the germline sequence, so it may reflect a read error. The rearrangement uses TRBV2 and TRBJ1-6, with 7 bases matching TRBD1. Germline values: CDR1 SNHLY, CDR2 FYNNEI. This CDR3 is 13 amino acids long. The CDR3: CASREGGAPKENF. DNA for the CDR3: TGTGCCAGCAGGGAAGGGGGCGCCCCAAAAGAAAACTTT.

This chain joins TRBV4-2 and TRBJ2-1, with 7 bases lining up with TRBD2. The V and J ends lost 10 bases and 2 bases, in that order; junction bases with no gene match: 8. The CDR3 extends over 14 amino acids. Germline V gene lookup returns CDR1 LGHNA and CDR2 YNFKEQ. CDR3: CATGGSEAYNEQFF. In nucleotides, the CDR3 is TGTGCCACAGGCGGGAGTGAAGCCTACAATGAGCAGTTCTTC.

The chain joins TRBV7-2 to TRBJ1-2; possibly TRBD1 for D (6 bases). Trimming cost V 5 bases and J 4 bases, with 20 bases left between them. This CDR3 spans 16 amino acids. Germline V lookup: CDR1 SGHTA, CDR2 FQGNSA. The CDR3 sequence: CASSPSPGGWSYGYTF. The CDR3 region has the DNA TGTGCCAGCAGCCCATCCCCGGGGGGCTGGAGCTATGGCTACACCTTC. Drawing the rest from reference TRBV7-2 and TRBJ1-2, the complete variable domain is GAGVSQSPSNKVTEKGKDVELRCDPISGHTALYWYRQSLGQGLEFLIYFQGNSAPDKSGLPSDRFSAERTGGSVSTLTIQRTQQEDSAVYLCASSPSPGGWSYGYTFGSGTRLTVV.

The chain recombines TRBV5-1 with TRBJ2-7, with D possibly being TRBD2 (6 bases). V was cut by 0 bases and J by 2 bases, with 18 bases left in between. The CDR3 spans 17 residues. Germline CDR1 reads SGHRS; CDR2 reads YFSETQ. The CDR3 protein is CASSLASPGDGTYEQYF. The CDR3 DNA reads as TGCGCCAGCAGCTTGGCGTCCCCGGGGGACGGGACCTACGAGCAGTACTTC.

The V call is TRBV5-1, the J call TRBJ2-2, with D unresolved. The CDR3 runs 13 residues. Germline CDR1 reads SGHRS; CDR2 reads YFSETQ. The V and J ends lost 6 bases and 6 bases respectively, with 12 bases between them. This chain's CDR3 is CASTINWSGELFF. The CDR3 DNA reads TGCGCCAGCACCATTAACTGGTCCGGGGAGCTGTTTTTT.

The chain employs TRBV4-2 and TRBJ2-7; TRBD2 matches 10 bases. Germline CDR1 is LGHNA and CDR2 is YNFKEQ. The CDR3 runs 16 residues. The ends lost 4 bases at V and 3 bases at J; junction bases unmatched: 9. The CDR3 sequence: CASSPRLAGVIYEQYF. The CDR3 coding sequence is TGTGCCAGCAGCCCTCGTCTAGCGGGAGTTATCTACGAGCAGTACTTC.

The rearrangement joins TRBV11-2 to TRBJ1-1, with 10 positions matching TRBD1. CDR3 length equals 17 residues. J was trimmed by 5 bases and V by 1 base; bases with no gene match: 10. CDR1 and CDR2 from the germline V gene are SGHAT and FQNNGV. The CDR3 region has the DNA TGTGCCAGCAGCTTAGGAACACTGGGACAGGGGTCGACTGAAGCTTTCTTT. The encoded protein is CASSLGTLGQGSTEAFF.

The rearrangement joins TRBV5-1 to TRBJ2-3; weak D call: TRBD2 (7 bases). Germline-derived CDR1 and CDR2 are SGHRS and YFSETQ. The CDR3 extends over 16 amino acids. The V end was cut by 0 bases, the J end by 5 bases, with 16 bases between. The CDR3 DNA is TGCGCCAGCAGCTTGGCGGGGGCGGGAGCACAAGATACGCAGTATTTT. This encodes CASSLAGAGAQDTQYF.

V and J are TRBV9 and TRBJ2-1; 8 nucleotides line up with TRBD1. V was pared by 2 bases and J by 0 bases, with 4 bases of the junction left unmatched. Germline V gene lookup returns CDR1 SGDLS and CDR2 YYNGEE. This CDR3 is 16 amino acids long. For the CDR3, the DNA is TGTGCCAGCAGCGTTCAGGGGGCGAGCTCCTACAATGAGCAGTTCTTC. The encoded protein is CASSVQGASSYNEQFF.

The chain has TRBV12-5 and TRBJ2-3; the match to TRBD2 covers 7 bases. Unmatched junction bases numbered 5, after V lost 9 bases and J lost 8 bases. The CDR3 totals 11 residues. Germline loops: CDR1 LGHNT, CDR2 FRNRAP. In nucleotides, the CDR3 is TGTGCTAGCGGACTAGAGGGTACGCAGTATTTT. Protein: CASGLEGTQYF.

This chain connects TRBV10-3 to TRBJ1-2; possible D gene TRBD1, 6 bases. This CDR3 is 13 amino acids long. The V and J ends lost 7 bases and 6 bases respectively, with 15 bases between them. Germline V gene data show CDR1 as ENHRY and CDR2 as SYGVKD. Here the CDR3 reads CAIIWGHYDGYTF. CDR3 nucleotide sequence: TGTGCCATCATATGGGGGCACTATGATGGCTACACCTTC.

Note on this clone: Other DNA variants within this sample encode the same CDR3. V and J are TRBV6-1 and TRBJ1-3; a weak D match, TRBD1 (5 bases). Germline CDR1 is MNHNS and CDR2 is SASEGT. V was cut by 2 bases and J by 0 bases, with 8 bases left in between. There are 15 residues in the CDR3. The CDR3 sequence is CASSEPGLSGNTIYF. The CDR3 DNA reads TGTGCCAGCAGTGAACCAGGGCTCTCTGGAAACACCATATATTTT.

This chain links TRBV27 with TRBJ2-1; 9 bases map to TRBD2. CDR1 is MNHEY and CDR2 is SMNVEV in the germline V gene (reference sequence). The CDR3 covers 15 residues. After removal of 9 bases from V and 5 bases from J, the junction contained 11 bases not matched to a gene. The CDR3 protein is CASTLLGLADNEQFF. The CDR3, as DNA: TGTGCCAGTACGCTCCTGGGACTAGCAGACAATGAGCAGTTCTTC.